This T cell receptor (beta chain) was recovered during a study of human T cells and chemical hapten exposure. Across the whole study: TCR yields differed between samples (mainly from small differences in pooled library volume). General observations from the study: Sensitization with DPC brought no change to TCRs above 1 in 1000 in frequency.

Total RNA came from unfractionated whole blood. With respect to this clonotype: Its target is unknown.

Unique molecular identifiers were attached to individual cDNA molecules during library preparation. In the original analysis: Samples held a median of around 100,000 TCRs, range about 23,224–700,000. TCRdb re-called the 5' RACE reads through MiXCR, storing one row per CDR3 protein. TCRdb assigned the V and J calls; the authors' analysis was not used. Here the sample spans under 150,000 distinct CDR3 sequences, roughly 18% being singletons. CDR1 and CDR2 from the germline V gene are MGHRA and YSYEKL. V lost 5 bases and J 5 bases, leaving 10 bases between the germline ends. This CDR3 is built from 13 residues.

The sequence was obtained from a human donor in good health. The V call is TRBV4-1, the J call TRBJ1-5; D may be TRBD1 (5 bases). DNA of the CDR3: TGCGCCAGCAGCTTAAGGGGAGATCAGCCCCAGCATTTT. It is translated as CASSLRGDQPQHF.